This T cell receptor beta chain comes out of a study of T-cell reconstitution after alpha-beta-depleted transplantation in children. Findings and caveats of the study: T-cell counts and diversity at one year following transplant were attributed mainly to newly produced T cells.

CDR1 and CDR2 (germline): GTSNPN, SVGIG (reference sequence). This CDR3 has 11 amino acids. V lost 2 bases, J lost 8 bases, and 10 bases lay in between. Regarding this clonotype: Its antigen remains unidentified.

Unique molecular identifiers were incorporated when the TCRbeta library was constructed. A single record per CDR3 protein comes from TCRdb applying MiXCR to the PCR reads. This sample has about 240,000 distinct CDR3 sequences, with under 30% found just once. The sequence derives from a girl aged 2 to 10 with Fanconi anemia, due to receive a stem cell transplant. This chain links TRBV30 with TRBJ2-7, with D maybe TRBD1 (5 bases). The sample here was PBMCs, taken before TCRalphabeta/CD19-depleted stem cell transplant. CDR3 nucleotide sequence: TGTGCCTGGAGTAAGGACATAAAGCAGTACTTC. Translating it yields CAWSKDIKQYF.